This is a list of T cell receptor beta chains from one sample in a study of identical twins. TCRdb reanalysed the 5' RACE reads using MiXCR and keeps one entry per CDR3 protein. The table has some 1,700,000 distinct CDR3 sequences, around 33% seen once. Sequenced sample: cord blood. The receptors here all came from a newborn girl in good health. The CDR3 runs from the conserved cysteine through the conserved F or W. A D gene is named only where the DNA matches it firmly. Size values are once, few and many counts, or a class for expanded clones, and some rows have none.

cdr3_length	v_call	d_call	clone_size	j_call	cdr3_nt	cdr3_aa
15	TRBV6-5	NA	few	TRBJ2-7	TGTGCCAGCAGGTTCGACAGGTCGCGCTCCTACGAGCAGTACTTC	CASRFDRSRSYEQYF
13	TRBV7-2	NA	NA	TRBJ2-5	TGTGCCAGCAGCTTAGCGTTGGCCCAGACCCAGTACTTC	CASSLALAQTQYF
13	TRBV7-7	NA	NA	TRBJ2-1	TGTGCCAGCAGCTTATCGTTGAACACTGAGCAGTTCTTC	CASSLSLNTEQFF
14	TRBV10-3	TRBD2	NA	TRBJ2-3	TGTGCCATCAGCCAGCGGGAGGGGAAAGATACGCAGTATTTT	CAISQREGKDTQYF
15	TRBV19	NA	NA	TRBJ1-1	TGTGCCAGTAGTCTCGGCGGGGCTGCGGACACTGAAACTTTCTTT	CASSLGGAADTETFF
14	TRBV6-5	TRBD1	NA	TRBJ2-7	TGCGCCAGCAGACCACAGGGGGCAGGCTACGAGCAGTACTTC	CASRPQGAGYEQYF
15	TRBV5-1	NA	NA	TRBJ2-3	TGCGCCAGCAGCTTGAGGGACTCCCGCACAGATACGCAGTATTTT	CASSLRDSRTDTQYF
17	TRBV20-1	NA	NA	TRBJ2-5	TGCAGTGCTCGACAAATACAACTAGCACAGTACCAAGAGACCCAGTACTTC	CSARQIQLAQYQETQYF
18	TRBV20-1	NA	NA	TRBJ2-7	TGCAGTGCTAGAGAGGTTTTGGGAACAGGGTATATCGCCTACGAGCAGTACTTC	CSAREVLGTGYIAYEQYF
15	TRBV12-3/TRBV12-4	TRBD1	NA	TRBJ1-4	TGTGCCAGCAACCCCGGGACAGGGACTAGTGAAAAACTGTTTTTT	CASNPGTGTSEKLFF
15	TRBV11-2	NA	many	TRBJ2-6	TGTGCCAGCAGCTTAGTCAGGGCTGGGGCCAACGTCCTGACTTTC	CASSLVRAGANVLTF
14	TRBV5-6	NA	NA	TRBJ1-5	TGTGCCAGCAGCTTTTTTTTCTCGAATCAGCCCCAGCATTTT	CASSFFFSNQPQHF
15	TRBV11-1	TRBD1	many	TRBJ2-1	TGTGCCAGCAGCCTGGGACAGTATGAAAACAATGAGCAGTTCTTC	CASSLGQYENNEQFF
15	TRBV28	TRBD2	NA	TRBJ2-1	TGTGCCAGCAGCCAAAGCGGGAGAGGGTACAATGAGCAGTTCTTC	CASSQSGRGYNEQFF
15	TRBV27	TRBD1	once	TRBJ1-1	TGTGCCAGCAGTTCCTACGGGACAGGGGAAACTGAAGCTTTCTTT	CASSSYGTGETEAFF
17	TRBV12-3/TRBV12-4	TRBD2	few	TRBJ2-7	TGTGCCAGCAGTGGCGGGACTAGCGGGAGTACTTTATACGAGCAGTACTTC	CASSGGTSGSTLYEQYF
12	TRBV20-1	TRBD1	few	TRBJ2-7	TGCAGTGCCACCGACAGGGGGCGTCTTCAGTACTTC	CSATDRGRLQYF
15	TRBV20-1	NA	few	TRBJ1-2	TGCAGTGCTAGAGAGACCGGGACCGGTGTTAATGGCTACACCTTC	CSARETGTGVNGYTF
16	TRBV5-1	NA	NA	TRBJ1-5	TGCACCAGCAGCTTGGCAGGGGATTATGGCAATCAGCCCCAGCATTTT	CTSSLAGDYGNQPQHF
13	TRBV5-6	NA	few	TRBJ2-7	TGTGCCAGCAGCTTGGCGGACAAATACGAGCAGTACTTC	CASSLADKYEQYF
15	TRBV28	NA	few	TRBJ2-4	TGTGCCAGTCGAGGACTCAAACTAGCCAAAAACATTCAGTACTTC	CASRGLKLAKNIQYF
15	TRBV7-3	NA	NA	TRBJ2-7	TGTGCCAGCAGCTTAGGAGACGCACCCTCCTACGAGCAGTACTTC	CASSLGDAPSYEQYF
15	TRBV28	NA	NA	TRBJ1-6	TGTGCCAGCAGTTTAGGACGGGGGCTGAGGTCACCCCTCCACTTT	CASSLGRGLRSPLHF
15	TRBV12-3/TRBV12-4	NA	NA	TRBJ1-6	TGTGCCAGCAGTCTCTTCAGGGGTAATAATTCACCCCTCCACTTT	CASSLFRGNNSPLHF
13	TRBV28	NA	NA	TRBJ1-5	TGTGCCAGCAGTTTCCAGGCGGGTCAGCCCCAGCATTTT	CASSFQAGQPQHF
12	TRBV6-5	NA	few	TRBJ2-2	TGTGCCAGCAGTTACGAAGGGAGGGAGCTGTTTTTT	CASSYEGRELFF
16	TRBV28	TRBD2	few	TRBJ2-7	TGTGCCAGCAGTTTATGGTCGGCTAGCGGGACTTACGAGCAGTACTTC	CASSLWSASGTYEQYF
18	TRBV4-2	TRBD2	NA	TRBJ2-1	TGTGCCAGCAGCCAAGAAGTCCTAGCTAGCGGGATCGACAATGAGCAGTTCTTC	CASSQEVLASGIDNEQFF
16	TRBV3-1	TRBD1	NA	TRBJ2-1	TGTGCCAGCAGCCAAGCCTTTGGGGACAGGGCAAATGAGCAGTTCTTC	CASSQAFGDRANEQFF
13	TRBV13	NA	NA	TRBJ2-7	TGTGCCAGCAGCTTTACCGAGGACTACGAGCAGTACTTC	CASSFTEDYEQYF
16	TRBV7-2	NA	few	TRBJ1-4	TGTGCCAGCAGCTTACAGGCCCGGGCGGGTAATGAAAAACTGTTTTTT	CASSLQARAGNEKLFF
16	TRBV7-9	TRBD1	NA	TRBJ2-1	TGTGCCAGCAGCTTAGAGGGGGCGGGTACCTGCAATGAGCAGTTCTTC	CASSLEGAGTCNEQFF
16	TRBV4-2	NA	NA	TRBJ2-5	TGTGCCAGCAGCCAAGCCACTAGGGGCTCCTACAATGAGCAGTACTTC	CASSQATRGSYNEQYF
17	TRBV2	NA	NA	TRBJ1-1	TGTGCCAGCAGTGAAGTCTATCGCCACCACCTGAACACTGAAGCTTTCTTT	CASSEVYRHHLNTEAFF
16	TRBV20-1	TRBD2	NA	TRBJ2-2	TGCAGTGCTAGACCCCCCGGGACTAGCAGGTCCGGGGAGCTGTTTTTT	CSARPPGTSRSGELFF
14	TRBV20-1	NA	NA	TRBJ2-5	TGCAGTGCTAGACGCGGGGACACCGGAGAGACCCAGTACTTC	CSARRGDTGETQYF
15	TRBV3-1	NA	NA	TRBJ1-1	TGTGCCAGCAGCCCGGGGCGGCCAACGAACACTGAAGCTTTCTTT	CASSPGRPTNTEAFF
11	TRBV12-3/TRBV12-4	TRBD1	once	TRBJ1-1	TGTGCCAGCAGGGATCAGGGGGTAGCTTTCTTT	CASRDQGVAFF
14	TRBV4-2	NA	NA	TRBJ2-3	TGTGCCAGCAGCCAAGAGGACAGTAAGGATACGCAGTATTTT	CASSQEDSKDTQYF
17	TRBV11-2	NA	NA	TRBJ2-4	TGTGCCAGCAGCTTATATCACTATCCAGTTTCCAAAAACATTCAGTACTTC	CASSLYHYPVSKNIQYF
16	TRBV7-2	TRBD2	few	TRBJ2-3	TGTGCCAGCAGCCTTAGACTAGCTGGAGCGGTAGATACGCAGTATTTT	CASSLRLAGAVDTQYF